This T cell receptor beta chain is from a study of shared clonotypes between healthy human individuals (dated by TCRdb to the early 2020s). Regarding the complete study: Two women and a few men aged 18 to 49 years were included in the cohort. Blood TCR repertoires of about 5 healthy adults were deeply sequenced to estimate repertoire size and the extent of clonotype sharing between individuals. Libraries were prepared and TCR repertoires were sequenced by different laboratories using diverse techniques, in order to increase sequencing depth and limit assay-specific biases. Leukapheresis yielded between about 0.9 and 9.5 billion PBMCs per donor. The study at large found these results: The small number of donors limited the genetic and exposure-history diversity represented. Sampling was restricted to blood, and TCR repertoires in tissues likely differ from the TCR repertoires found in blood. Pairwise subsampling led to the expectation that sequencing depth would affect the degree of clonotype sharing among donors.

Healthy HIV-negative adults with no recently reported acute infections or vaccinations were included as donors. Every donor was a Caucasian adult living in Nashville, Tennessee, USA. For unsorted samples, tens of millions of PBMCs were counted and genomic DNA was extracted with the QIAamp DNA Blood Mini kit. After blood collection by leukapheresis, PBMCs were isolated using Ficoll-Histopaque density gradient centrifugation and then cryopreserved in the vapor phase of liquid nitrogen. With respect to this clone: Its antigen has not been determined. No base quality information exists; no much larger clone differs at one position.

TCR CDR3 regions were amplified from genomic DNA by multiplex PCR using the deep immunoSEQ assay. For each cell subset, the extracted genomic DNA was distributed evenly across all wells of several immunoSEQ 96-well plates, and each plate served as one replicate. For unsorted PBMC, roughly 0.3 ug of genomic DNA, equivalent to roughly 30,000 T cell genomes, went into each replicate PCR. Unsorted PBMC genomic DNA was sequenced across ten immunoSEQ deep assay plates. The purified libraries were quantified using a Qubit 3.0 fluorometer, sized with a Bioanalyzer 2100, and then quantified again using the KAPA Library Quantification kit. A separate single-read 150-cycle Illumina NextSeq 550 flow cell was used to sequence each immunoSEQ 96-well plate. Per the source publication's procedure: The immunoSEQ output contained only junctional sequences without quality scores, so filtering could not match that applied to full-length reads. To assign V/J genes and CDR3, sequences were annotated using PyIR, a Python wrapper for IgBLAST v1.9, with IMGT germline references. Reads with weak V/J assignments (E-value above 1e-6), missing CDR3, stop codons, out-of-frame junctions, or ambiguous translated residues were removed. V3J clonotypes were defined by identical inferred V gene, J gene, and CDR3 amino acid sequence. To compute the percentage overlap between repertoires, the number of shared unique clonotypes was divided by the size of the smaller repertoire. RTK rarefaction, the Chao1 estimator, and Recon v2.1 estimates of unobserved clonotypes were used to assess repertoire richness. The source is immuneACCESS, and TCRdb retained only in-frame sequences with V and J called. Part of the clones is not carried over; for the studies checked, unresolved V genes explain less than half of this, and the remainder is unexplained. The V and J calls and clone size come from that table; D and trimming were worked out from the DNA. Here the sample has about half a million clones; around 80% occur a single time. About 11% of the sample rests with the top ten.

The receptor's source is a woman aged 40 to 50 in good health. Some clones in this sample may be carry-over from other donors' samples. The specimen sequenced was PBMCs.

The CDR3 is CARGSWGDTSTDTQYF. The nucleotides read TGTGCCAGAGGATCATGGGGGGACACTAGCACAGATACGCAGTATTTT. The V gene is TRBV19 and the J gene is TRBJ2-3; the D call is possibly TRBD1 or TRBD2, each sharing 6 bases. V was cut back by 9 bases and J by 0 bases, leaving a gap of 19 bases between them. Measured from the cysteine to the phenylalanine, the CDR3 is 16 residues long. The DNA shown is the 48-base CDR3, in frame from base 1. The germline V gene (reference sequence) supplies CDR1 LNHDA and CDR2 SQIVND.